These 17 T cell receptor beta chains were sequenced from one sample in a study of patients and donors after allogeneic stem cell transplantation. TCRdb re-analysed the RT-PCR reads in MiXCR, keeping a single row per CDR3 protein. Counted here are approximately 88,000 distinct CDR3 sequences, 5% occurring once; the ten biggest clones make up about 3%. The sample comprised blood, either unsorted or a sorted T cell fraction (not recorded which). The receptors derive from a human donor who was either an allogeneic HSCT recipient or a stem cell or donor lymphocyte infusion donor (not recorded which). It is not recorded whose cells these are; they may come from a transplant donor.

This clonotype appeared a few times. The chain links TRBV20-1 to TRBJ2-3, with TRBD2 identical over 13 bases. In germline, CDR1 is DFQATT, CDR2 SNEGSKA (reference sequence). J was trimmed by 5 bases and V by 7 bases; bases with no gene match: 9. The CDR3 is 15 amino acids. The CDR3 here is CSVPGLAGLGDTQYF. The DNA for the CDR3 is TGCAGTGTTCCGGGACTAGCGGGACTGGGAGATACGCAGTATTTT.

This clonotype was seen ten or more times. The chain uses TRBV29-1 and TRBJ1-1; no firm D call. CDR3 length: 11 amino acids. V gave up 3 bases and J gave up 1 base, with 3 bases separating them. Germline lookup yields CDR1 SQVTM and CDR2 ANQGSEA. CDR3 nucleotides: TGCAGCGTTGACCCGAACACTGAAGCTTTCTTT. The encoded protein is CSVDPNTEAFF.

This clonotype was detected a few times. This rearrangement joins TRBV5-1 to TRBJ2-5; D call uncertain. CDR1 SGHRS and CDR2 YFSETQ come from the germline V gene. The CDR3 runs to 15 residues. The V and J ends lost 4 bases and 3 bases respectively, with 16 bases between them. CDR3 bases: TGCGCCAGCAGCAACGCCGGGTATGATAAAGAGACCCAGTACTTC. It translates to CASSNAGYDKETQYF. The full variable domain, completed using reference TRBV5-1 and TRBJ2-5, is KAGVTQTPRYLIKTRGQQVTLSCSPISGHRSVSWYQQTPGQGLQFLFEYFSETQRNKGNFPGRFSGRQFSNSRSEMNVSTLELGDSALYLCASSNAGYDKETQYFGPGTRLLVL.

In its sample, this clonotype was seen many times. The rearrangement links TRBV29-1 to TRBJ2-5, with 8 bases that match TRBD1. V dropped 7 bases and J dropped 0; count of bases not matched to a gene: 4. The germline V gene has CDR1 SQVTM and CDR2 ANQGSEA. The CDR3 length is 13 residues. The CDR3 DNA sequence: TGCAGCGCCAAGGGACAGGACCAAGAGACCCAGTACTTC. Protein: CSAKGQDQETQYF.

This clonotype is judged medium-sized. J is TRBJ2-5 and V is TRBV2; D remains unclear. From germline, CDR1 is SNHLY and CDR2 FYNNEI. This CDR3 has 14 amino acids. V dropped 3 bases and J dropped 1 base, with 9 bases sitting between them. The CDR3 DNA sequence: TGTGCCAGCAGTGATAAGCCACTCCAAGAGACCCAGTACTTC. Its translation is CASSDKPLQETQYF.

This clonotype was counted a few times. The V and J genes are TRBV7-3 and TRBJ2-1; 12 nucleotides match TRBD2. Germline-derived CDR1 and CDR2 are SGHTA and FQGTGA. V lost 2 bases to trimming and J lost 9 bases; unmatched junction nucleotides: 8. This CDR3 has 16 residues. The CDR3 nucleotides are TGTGCCAGCAGCTTAGGGGCTAGCGGGGGGGAGGGTGAGCAGTTCTTC. It is translated as CASSLGASGGEGEQFF.

This clonotype was seen at least ten times. V gene TRBV7-3 combines with J gene TRBJ1-6; D unresolved. Germline V gene lookup returns CDR1 SGHTA and CDR2 FQGTGA. Trimming stripped 3 bases from V and 2 bases from J, with 5 bases between. The CDR3 is 14 amino acids. The CDR3, as DNA: TGTGCCAGCAGCTTGGACCCCTATAATTCACCCCTCCACTTT. This encodes CASSLDPYNSPLHF.

The V and J genes are TRBV5-8 and TRBJ1-2; 7 bases are shared with TRBD1. CDR1 SGHTS and CDR2 YDEGEE come from the germline V gene. V was pared by 4 bases and J by 7 bases, with 13 bases of the junction left unmatched. This CDR3 is built from 15 residues. The CDR3 protein is CASSGTTGARGGYTF. CDR3 DNA: TGTGCCAGCAGCGGCACAACAGGGGCCCGGGGTGGCTACACCTTC.

There are many counts of this clonotype. The V gene is TRBV21-1, the J gene TRBJ2-1; the table's TRBD1 call for D was not verified on the DNA. TRBV21-1 is a recognized pseudogene. The CDR3 sequence is 14 residues long. The CDR3 DNA sequence: TGTGCCAGCAGCGCGAGTCTGGTGGGGGGGATCGGTTTCTTC. Translated, it gives CASSASLVGGIGFF.

A remark on this clonotype: This clone may be a read error of a much larger clone one base away. Without the conserved terminal phenylalanine or tryptophan, this CDR3 likely stems from a read error. The chain uses TRBV11-2 and TRBJ1-1; D unclear. CDR3 size: 14 residues. Germline V lookup: CDR1 SGHAT, CDR2 FQNNGV. The V and J ends lost 3 bases and 3 bases respectively, with 11 bases between them. The CDR3 sequence: CASSFSRYDTEAFS. The CDR3 bases are TGTGCCAGCAGCTTTTCCAGATATGACACTGAAGCTTTCTCT.

The table lists this clonotype with a few counts. The chain recombines TRBV2 with TRBJ2-7; D not resolved. V was clipped by 5 bases and J by 4 bases, with 9 bases between them. The CDR3 consists of 12 residues. Germline V gene data show CDR1 as SNHLY and CDR2 as FYNNEI. The CDR3 bases are TGTGCCAGCAGTCAAAACGGATACGAGCAGTACTTC. Protein: CASSQNGYEQYF.

This clonotype was seen many times. The chain employs TRBV24-1 and TRBJ1-3, with D possibly TRBD1 on 5 matching bases. This CDR3 is 16 amino acids long. The ends were cut back, 8 bases at V and 0 bases at J, with 16 bases in the middle. Germline CDR1 KGHDR, CDR2 SFDVKD. The CDR3 is CATTIYPGTSGNTIYF. In nucleotides, the CDR3 is TGTGCCACCACCATATACCCCGGGACCTCTGGAAACACCATATATTTT.

This clonotype was counted at least ten times. This rearrangement joins TRBV6-2 or TRBV6-3 to TRBJ1-5; D is undetermined. V lost 8 bases, J lost 3 bases, and 8 bases lay in between. CDR1 and CDR2 from the germline V gene are MNHEY and SVGEGT. The length of the CDR3 is 12 residues. The CDR3 loop is CASRETNQPQHF. For the CDR3, the DNA is TGTGCCAGCCGTGAAACCAATCAGCCCCAGCATTTT.

The genes are TRBV13 and TRBJ2-5; D gene ambiguous. The germline V gene encodes CDR1 PRHDT and CDR2 FYEKMQ (reference sequence). The CDR3 has 14 residues. The V gene lost 4 bases and the J gene lost 5 bases, with 14 bases spanning the gap. This chain's CDR3 is CASSSNTDGETQYF. In DNA, the CDR3 is TGTGCCAGCAGCTCGAATACCGACGGGGAGACCCAGTACTTC.

In its sample, this clonotype was seen many times. This chain links TRBV29-1 with TRBJ1-2, with a possible D match to TRBD1 (6 bases). The germline V and J ends were trimmed by 3 bases and 6 bases, with 8 bases remaining between them. This CDR3 has 11 residues. Germline-derived CDR1 and CDR2 are SQVTM and ANQGSEA. CDR3 sequence (DNA): TGCAGCGTTGAGGGGGGGCATGGCTACACCTTC. It yields the protein CSVEGGHGYTF.

This clonotype was observed many times. This could be a read error, since a much larger clone is one nucleotide away. CDR3 in DNA: TGTGTCAGCAGTGAAGGAGGACTAGCCTACAATGAGCAGTTCTTC. Translated: CVSSEGGLAYNEQFF. The V and J genes are TRBV6-1 and TRBJ2-1, with TRBD2 identical over 7 bases. Germline values: CDR1 MNHNS, CDR2 SASEGT. CDR3 length equals 15 residues.

A note on this clonotype: This may come from a read error, since a much larger clone is one base off. The chain carries TRBV20-1 and TRBJ1-6; D may be TRBD1 (5 bases). The CDR3 is 15 amino acids. Germline CDR1 DFQATT, CDR2 SNEGSKA (reference sequence). V was pared by 2 bases and J by 7 bases, with 15 bases between. The CDR3 DNA reads TGCAGTGCTAGAACGGCAGGGCCTGGGAATTCACCCCTCCACTTT. This sequence encodes CSARTAGPGNSPLHF.